This T cell receptor (beta chain) came from a study of CD8+ T cells in alopecia areata. Overall study context: Those receiving the skin were approximately 6-11-week-old female C3H/HeJ mice, whose grafts came from roughly 6-13-month-old C3H/HeJ donors with spontaneous alopecia. Study-level results: TCRs were shared less clearly across patients than in mice, possibly for HLA-related reasons. Scalp repertoires also include resident alphabeta T cells from normal skin. Lesional scalp, notably in alopecia totalis/universalis, had clonality above that of normal scalp.

Using CD4, CD8alpha, NKG2D, NKG2ACE and other markers, pooled cutaneous lymph node cells were sorted. Extracted RNA was reverse transcribed, and the resulting cDNA served as sequencing template. Assay: immunoSEQ multiplex PCR; the TCRdb copy retains only in-frame clones and omits some. The specimen has about 300,000 clones, none found just once. This clone has more than one count but fewer than ten. Antigen unknown. Genes and germline are mouse. Read data end 4 residues before the CDR3 end; the end is taken from the germline J gene. CDR1 LGHNA and CDR2 YNLKQL come from the germline V gene (reference sequence). Trimming stripped 3 bases from V and 4 bases from J, with 9 bases between. CDR3 length equals 13 residues.

The receptor comes from a C3H/HeJ mouse with alopecia areata. This strain's MHC haplotype is H2-k. The sequencing input was CD4+ T cells sorted from a lymph node. This chain connects TRBV5 to TRBJ1-2, with D possibly being TRBD1 (5 bases). This CDR3 is CASSQEQGSDYTF. Incomplete CDR3 DNA: TGTGCCAGCAGCCAGGAGCAGGGCTCC.